A selection of T cell receptor beta chains follows, all from one sample in a study of identical twins. MiXCR, run by TCRdb on the 5' RACE reads, gives a single entry per CDR3 protein. The table has 450,000 to 650,000 distinct CDR3 sequences, roughly 15% seen once; the top ten hold about 0.47%. The same data also contributed to another study, on yellow fever vaccine responses in identical twins.

Sequenced: CD4+ T cells sorted from blood. These receptors were taken from a woman between 18 and 29 years old in good health. The CDR3 runs from the conserved cysteine through the conserved F or W. Fields, in order: D gene, V gene, J gene, clone size, CDR3 DNA, CDR3 protein. The D gene is left open where the match is weak. The size of a clone is reported for some rows only, either as once, few or many, or as a class for expanded clones.

D gene: NA; V gene: TRBV5-1; J gene: TRBJ2-3; clone size: NA; CDR3 DNA: TGCGCCAGCAGCTTGGAAGGTTGGGCGGATAGCACAGATACGCAGTATTTT; CDR3 protein: CASSLEGWADSTDTQYF
D gene: NA; V gene: TRBV20-1; J gene: TRBJ1-1; clone size: many; CDR3 DNA: TGCAGTGCTAGAACAGCTTTCTTT; CDR3 protein: CSARTAFF
D gene: NA; V gene: TRBV11-2; J gene: TRBJ2-2; clone size: NA; CDR3 DNA: TGTGCCAGCAGCTACGGTGCGGACACCGGGGAGCTGTTTTTT; CDR3 protein: CASSYGADTGELFF
D gene: NA; V gene: TRBV21-1; J gene: TRBJ1-2; clone size: NA; CDR3 DNA: TGTGCCAACACTCCCCGGGACAAACGACCATTGGGTGGCTACACCTTC; CDR3 protein: CANTPRDKRPLGGYTF
D gene: NA; V gene: TRBV5-1; J gene: TRBJ2-3; clone size: NA; CDR3 DNA: TGCGCCAGCAGCTCGGCGGTAGTCCTAAGCACAGATACGCAGTATTTT; CDR3 protein: CASSSAVVLSTDTQYF
D gene: TRBD1; V gene: TRBV5-1; J gene: TRBJ1-4; clone size: NA; CDR3 DNA: TGCGCCAGCAGCTTGGAGGGACAGGGTTTTGAAAAACTGTTTTTT; CDR3 protein: CASSLEGQGFEKLFF
D gene: NA; V gene: TRBV5-1; J gene: TRBJ2-5; clone size: NA; CDR3 DNA: TGCGCCAGCAGCTTAGCGGCGATCCAAGAGACCCAGTACTTC; CDR3 protein: CASSLAAIQETQYF
D gene: TRBD1; V gene: TRBV27; J gene: TRBJ1-1; clone size: many; CDR3 DNA: TGTGCCAGCAGCCCAATCGACAGGGGAAGAACTGAAGCTTTCTTT; CDR3 protein: CASSPIDRGRTEAFF
D gene: NA; V gene: TRBV5-1; J gene: TRBJ2-3; clone size: few; CDR3 DNA: TGCGCCAGCAGCTTGGCCCACTCGGGGGGCACAGATACGCAGTATTTT; CDR3 protein: CASSLAHSGGTDTQYF
D gene: NA; V gene: TRBV20-1; J gene: TRBJ2-1; clone size: few; CDR3 DNA: TGCAGTGCTAAGGTTCGAACAACCTACAATGAGCAGTTCTTC; CDR3 protein: CSAKVRTTYNEQFF
D gene: TRBD2; V gene: TRBV19; J gene: TRBJ2-7; clone size: NA; CDR3 DNA: TGTGCCAGTAGTATTAGCGGGACGAACCACCCCTCCGAGCAGTACTTC; CDR3 protein: CASSISGTNHPSEQYF
D gene: NA; V gene: TRBV20-1; J gene: TRBJ2-1; clone size: NA; CDR3 DNA: TGCAGTGCTAGAGCCCAAAACCGGGACTCCCCGGTGCAGTTCTTC; CDR3 protein: CSARAQNRDSPVQFF
D gene: NA; V gene: TRBV29-1; J gene: TRBJ2-1; clone size: NA; CDR3 DNA: TGCAGCGTTGAGTATCACTACAATGAGCAGTTCTTC; CDR3 protein: CSVEYHYNEQFF
D gene: NA; V gene: TRBV6-1; J gene: TRBJ2-5; clone size: few; CDR3 DNA: TGTGCCAGCAGCCAGAGTCACCGGGACGGCCAAGAGACCCAGTACTTC; CDR3 protein: CASSQSHRDGQETQYF
D gene: NA; V gene: TRBV20-1; J gene: TRBJ1-4; clone size: NA; CDR3 DNA: TGCAGTGCTTCCGGTAATGAAAAACTGTTTTTT; CDR3 protein: CSASGNEKLFF
D gene: NA; V gene: TRBV5-5; J gene: TRBJ1-1; clone size: NA; CDR3 DNA: TGTGCCAGCAGCTTGGTTGTGGAAGCTTTCTTT; CDR3 protein: CASSLVVEAFF
D gene: TRBD1; V gene: TRBV11-2; J gene: TRBJ2-7; clone size: few; CDR3 DNA: TGTGCCAGCAGCTTCCTAGACAGGGCTCGCGAGCAGTACTTC; CDR3 protein: CASSFLDRAREQYF
D gene: NA; V gene: TRBV9; J gene: TRBJ1-4; clone size: NA; CDR3 DNA: TGTGCCAGCAGCGTAGAGGCAGGGTGGTCTAATGAAAAACTGTTTTTT; CDR3 protein: CASSVEAGWSNEKLFF
D gene: NA; V gene: TRBV9; J gene: TRBJ1-1; clone size: NA; CDR3 DNA: TGTGCCAGCAGCGTAGCTGTTGAGAACACTGAAGCTTTCTTT; CDR3 protein: CASSVAVENTEAFF
D gene: NA; V gene: TRBV7-9; J gene: TRBJ1-3; clone size: NA; CDR3 DNA: TGTGCCAGCAGACGTAGCATGGGCTCTGGAAACACCATATATTTT; CDR3 protein: CASRRSMGSGNTIYF
D gene: TRBD2; V gene: TRBV20-1; J gene: TRBJ2-3; clone size: NA; CDR3 DNA: TGCAGTGCTACCCGGACTAGCGGGGGAGCAGATACGCAGTATTTT; CDR3 protein: CSATRTSGGADTQYF
D gene: NA; V gene: TRBV12-3/TRBV12-4; J gene: TRBJ2-2; clone size: NA; CDR3 DNA: TGTGCCAGCAGTTTACTAGAGATCGGGGAGCTGTTTTTT; CDR3 protein: CASSLLEIGELFF
D gene: TRBD2; V gene: TRBV7-8; J gene: TRBJ2-1; clone size: NA; CDR3 DNA: TGTGCCACCAACGGACTAGAAGTGATCAATGAGCAGTTCTTC; CDR3 protein: CATNGLEVINEQFF
D gene: NA; V gene: TRBV4-2; J gene: TRBJ2-5; clone size: few; CDR3 DNA: TGTGCCAGCAGCCAAGAGCTAGCCCAAGAGACCCAGTACTTC; CDR3 protein: CASSQELAQETQYF
D gene: NA; V gene: TRBV7-2; J gene: TRBJ2-3; clone size: NA; CDR3 DNA: TGTGCCAGCAGCTTAGGCCAAATCCGCACAGATACGCAGTATTTT; CDR3 protein: CASSLGQIRTDTQYF
D gene: TRBD1; V gene: TRBV7-9; J gene: TRBJ2-1; clone size: NA; CDR3 DNA: TGTGCCAGCAGCTTAGAATCGGACAGGGCGAATAAGCAGTTCTTC; CDR3 protein: CASSLESDRANKQFF
D gene: TRBD1; V gene: TRBV20-1; J gene: TRBJ2-3; clone size: few; CDR3 DNA: TGCAGTGCTCTGGGACAGCACACAGATACGCAGTATTTT; CDR3 protein: CSALGQHTDTQYF
D gene: TRBD1; V gene: TRBV6-2/TRBV6-3; J gene: TRBJ2-2; clone size: few; CDR3 DNA: TGTGCCAGCAGACCTACTATGACAGGGGAAACCGGGGAGCTGTTTTTT; CDR3 protein: CASRPTMTGETGELFF
D gene: NA; V gene: TRBV11-2; J gene: TRBJ2-1; clone size: NA; CDR3 DNA: TGTGCCAGCAGCTTAGATCTGGGGGGCCGGTCCTACAATGAGCAGTTCTTC; CDR3 protein: CASSLDLGGRSYNEQFF